The sequence of this TCR beta chain was determined in a study of blood T cells in healthy people across ages. Study conclusions and caveats: Relative to aged donors, long-lived donors carried more naive CD4+ cells and displayed higher diversity. Roughly linear declines in TCR beta diversity per million T cells occurred with age. There was a strong correlation between TCR beta diversity and naive T cell percentage.

The authors ran a second PCR of 7 to 11 cycles using a sample-barcoded 5' primer and a J-beta primer mix. TCRdb reprocessed the 5' RACE reads via MiXCR and lists one record per CDR3 protein. The table shows almost 800,000 distinct CDR3 sequences, with roughly 64% occurring only once. This clonotype was detected a few times. Antigen: not known. The length of the CDR3 is 17 residues. V dropped 1 base and J dropped 10; count of bases not matched to a gene: 16. Germline lookup yields CDR1 SGHAT and CDR2 FQNNGV. The chain couples TRBV11-2 to TRBJ2-1, with TRBD1 identical over 7 bases. Source material: blood. This clonotype originated in a man in his thirties or forties in good health. Written as DNA, the CDR3 is TGTGCCAGCAGCTTAGGGGGCTTCAGGGGGTACAGTGACGAGCAGTTCTTC. It is translated as CASSLGGFRGYSDEQFF.